This TCR beta chain was recorded in a study of cytomegalovirus exposure and HLA in healthy donors. Whole-study findings and limits: Cytomegalovirus-associated status was assigned to approximately 160 TCR beta chains.

With regard to this clone: Its antigen is currently unknown.

With 60 Vbeta and 13 Jbeta primers, the PCR was carried out. In the authors' methods: Unique TCR beta chains totaled roughly 80 million in a later count, with some 10 million of them shared. Produced via immunoSEQ multiplex PCR; TCRdb's table is partial and in-frame only. V, J and clone size reflect that table, while D and trimming were determined from the DNA. The sample records under 130,000 clones, 70% being singletons. This clonotype originated in a man aged 35-49 years in good health and CMV-seropositive. The sequenced sample was PBMCs.

The chain's CDR3 is CASSIQAYQPQHF. The CDR3 DNA sequence: TGTGCCAGTAGTATACAGGCGTATCAGCCCCAGCATTTT. This chain connects TRBV19 to TRBJ1-5, with D hard to call. The V gene's germline CDR1 is LNHDA and CDR2 SQIVND (reference sequence). The CDR3 loop spans 13 amino acids. The ends were cut back, 2 bases at V and 5 bases at J, with 7 bases in the middle.